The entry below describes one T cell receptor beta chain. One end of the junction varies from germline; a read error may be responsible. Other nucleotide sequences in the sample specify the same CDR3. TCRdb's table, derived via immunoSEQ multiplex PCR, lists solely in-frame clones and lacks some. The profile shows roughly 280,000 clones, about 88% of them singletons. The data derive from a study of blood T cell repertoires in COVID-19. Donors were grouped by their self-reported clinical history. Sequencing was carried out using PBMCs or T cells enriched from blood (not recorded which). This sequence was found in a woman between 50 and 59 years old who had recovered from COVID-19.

Written as DNA, the CDR3 is TGTGCCAGCAGCCTAGACAGATACAATGAGCAGTTCTTC. Residues: CASSLDRYNEQFF. The chain couples TRBV11-3 to TRBJ2-1, with a tentative D call TRBD1 (5 bases). Germline CDR1 reads SGHNT; CDR2 reads YENEEA. The CDR3 extends over 13 amino acids. The variable domain in full, with the rest retrieved from reference TRBV11-3 and TRBJ2-1, is EAGVVQSPRYKIIEKKQPVAFWCNPISGHNTLYWYLQNLGQGPELLIRYENEEAVDDSQLPKDRFSAERLKGVDSTLKIQPAELGDSAVYLCASSLDRYNEQFFGPGTRLTVL.